One and the same sample provided the 14 T cell receptor beta chains below, sequenced in a study of blood T cell repertoires in COVID-19 (dated by TCRdb to 2020 to 2022). Library preparation was by the immunoSEQ multiplex PCR assay. The table comes from immuneACCESS by way of TCRdb, which keeps in-frame sequences with V and J called. Part of the clones is missing from these tables; in studies checked, under half for an unresolved V gene and the rest for unknown reasons. This sample has roughly 180,000 clones in its table, and roughly 80% of those were observed once. The ten largest clones capture about 4.9% of the sample. The sequencing input was peripheral blood. These receptors all come from a woman aged 30 to 39 with acute or convalescent COVID-19.

This chain links TRBV30 with TRBJ1-5; D remains ambiguous. Germline CDR1 reads GTSNPN; CDR2 reads SVGIG (reference sequence). The CDR3 length is 13 residues. V was pared by 2 bases and J by 8 bases, with 13 bases between. Here the CDR3 DNA reads TGTGCCTGGAGTTCCGCCCCGGCGGAGCCCCAGCATTTT. Protein product: CAWSSAPAEPQHF.

The rearrangement joins TRBV7-9 to TRBJ2-3; 8 bases match TRBD1. The CDR3 has 14 residues. Germline CDR1 SEHNR, CDR2 FQNEAQ (reference sequence). V shed 2 bases and J 3 bases; nucleotides not matched to a gene: 1. CDR3 protein: CASSLNRGTDTQYF. In DNA form, the CDR3 reads TGTGCCAGCAGCTTAAACAGGGGGACAGATACGCAGTATTTT.

The chain carries TRBV15 and TRBJ1-6; a possible D gene is TRBD1 (6 bases). The V gene lost 4 bases and the J gene lost 5 bases, with 9 bases spanning the gap. This CDR3 has 14 amino acids. CDR1 and CDR2 (germline): LNHNV, YYDKDF (reference sequence). The CDR3 loop reads CATSTYRDNSPLHF. DNA for the CDR3: TGTGCCACCAGCACCTACAGGGATAATTCACCCCTCCACTTT.

J is TRBJ2-3 and V is TRBV11-2; possible D gene TRBD2, 6 bases. The germline V gene has CDR1 SGHAT and CDR2 FQNNGV. The CDR3 runs to 17 residues. V shed 0 bases and J shed 2 bases, with 15 bases lying between them. This chain's CDR3 is CASSLDLGLFLTDTQYF. CDR3 nucleotides: TGTGCCAGCAGCTTAGATCTAGGACTATTCCTCACAGATACGCAGTATTTT.

The chain employs TRBV3-1 (or the pseudogene TRBV3-2) and TRBJ2-7, with D hard to call. Trimming took 1 base from V and 4 from J, leaving 5 bases between them. The CDR3 has 12 residues. The germline CDR1 and CDR2 sequences are LGHDT and YNNKEL (reference sequence). The CDR3 sequence: CASSQALYEQYF. Written as DNA, the CDR3 is TGTGCCAGCAGCCAAGCGTTATACGAGCAGTACTTC.

CDR3 sequence (DNA): TGTGCTAGTGGTTTGGTTACGGGTCCAGTTTTCGAGCAGTACTTC. Encoded protein: CASGLVTGPVFEQYF. The chain is built from TRBV12-5 and TRBJ2-7; D remains unclear. The germline V gene encodes CDR1 LGHNT and CDR2 FRNRAP. V was cut by 0 bases and J by 6 bases, with 15 bases left in between. The CDR3 spans 15 residues.

A few counts support this clone. The chain recombines TRBV7-9 with TRBJ2-7, with TRBD1 matching over 7 bases. CDR3 length equals 14 residues. Trimming took 3 bases from V and 2 from J; bases not matched to a gene: 4. Looked up from germline, CDR1 is SEHNR and CDR2 is FQNEAQ (reference sequence). The CDR3 coding sequence is TGTGCCAGCAGCTTGACAGGGCTAACCTACGAGCAGTACTTC. Translated: CASSLTGLTYEQYF.

This chain links TRBV9 with TRBJ2-1; TRBD2 matches at 11 bases. The length of the CDR3 is 15 residues. J lost 8 bases, V lost 0 bases, and 4 bases had no gene match. Germline CDR1 reads SGDLS; CDR2 reads YYNGEE. The CDR3 region has the DNA TGTGCCAGCAGCGTAGTGGCTAGCGGGGGGTATGAGCAGTTCTTC. It translates to CASSVVASGGYEQFF.

The CDR3 protein is CASSSGGTGANVLTF. In DNA form, the CDR3 reads TGTGCCAGCAGTAGTGGGGGGACTGGGGCCAACGTCCTGACTTTC. This sequence joins TRBV28 and TRBJ2-6; possibly TRBD2 for D (6 bases). Per the germline V gene, CDR1 is MDHEN and CDR2 is SYDVKM. The V gene lost 5 bases and the J gene lost 2 bases, with 10 bases spanning the gap. CDR3 size: 15 residues.

The rearrangement uses TRBV20-1 and TRBJ1-5; tentative D call: TRBD1 (6 bases). V lost 3 bases, J lost 4 bases, and 13 bases lay in between. The CDR3 spans 14 residues. The V gene's germline CDR1 is DFQATT and CDR2 SNEGSKA (reference sequence). CDR3 loop: CSASRSRGNQPQHF. CDR3 DNA: TGCAGTGCTAGTCGGTCCAGGGGTAATCAGCCCCAGCATTTT.

The chain couples TRBV4-3 to TRBJ2-1; D might be TRBD2 (5 bases). The germline gives CDR1 LGHNA, CDR2 YSLEER. The CDR3 totals 12 residues. V dropped 6 bases and J dropped 7 bases, with 10 bases sitting between them. The CDR3 protein is CASRGRGNEQFF. The CDR3 nucleotides are TGCGCCAGCAGGGGTCGGGGTAATGAGCAGTTCTTC.

The chain has TRBV5-1 and TRBJ1-6; TRBD1 agrees at 11 bases. There are 15 residues in the CDR3. Germline V gene sequence: CDR1 SGHRS, CDR2 YFSETQ. With V trimmed by 4 bases and J by 8 bases, 5 bases remained unmatched. For the CDR3, the DNA is TGCGCCAGCAGCGGACAGGGGGCGCAAGATTCACCCCTCCACTTT. This codes for CASSGQGAQDSPLHF.

V usage is TRBV5-1 and J usage is TRBJ2-1; 7 bases are shared with TRBD1. CDR3 length equals 14 residues. Germline trimming cut 0 bases from V and 6 bases from J; bases unmatched to any gene: 3. Germline V gives CDR1 SGHRS, CDR2 YFSETQ. Written as DNA, the CDR3 is TGCGCCAGCAGCTTGGTGTCAGGGGGCAATGAGCAGTTCTTC. This translates into CASSLVSGGNEQFF. The full variable domain, rest sourced from reference TRBV5-1 and TRBJ2-1, is KAGVTQTPRYLIKTRGQQVTLSCSPISGHRSVSWYQQTPGQGLQFLFEYFSETQRNKGNFPGRFSGRQFSNSRSEMNVSTLELGDSALYLCASSLVSGGNEQFFGPGTRLTVL.

This chain's CDR3 is CASSQGGQGQETQYF. CDR3 coding DNA: TGTGCCAGCAGCCAAGGCGGACAGGGCCAAGAGACCCAGTACTTC. The V call is TRBV3-1 (or the pseudogene TRBV3-2), the J call TRBJ2-5; 8 nucleotides align to TRBD1. The V gene end was trimmed by 1 base and the J gene end by 1 base; junction bases not matched to a gene: 2. This CDR3 has 15 residues. Germline V gene data show CDR1 as LGHDT and CDR2 as YNNKEL (reference sequence).